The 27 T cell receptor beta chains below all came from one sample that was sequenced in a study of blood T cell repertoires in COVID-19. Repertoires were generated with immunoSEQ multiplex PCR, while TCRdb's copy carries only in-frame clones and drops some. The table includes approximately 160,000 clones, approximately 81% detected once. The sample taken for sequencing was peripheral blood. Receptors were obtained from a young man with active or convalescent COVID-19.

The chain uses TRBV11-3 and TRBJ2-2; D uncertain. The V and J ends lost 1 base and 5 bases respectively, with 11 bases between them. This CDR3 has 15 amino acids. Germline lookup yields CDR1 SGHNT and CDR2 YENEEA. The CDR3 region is CASSLGAPRTGELFF. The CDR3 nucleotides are TGTGCCAGCAGCTTAGGCGCGCCGCGGACCGGGGAGCTGTTTTTT. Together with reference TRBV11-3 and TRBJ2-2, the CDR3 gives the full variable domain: EAGVVQSPRYKIIEKKQPVAFWCNPISGHNTLYWYLQNLGQGPELLIRYENEEAVDDSQLPKDRFSAERLKGVDSTLKIQPAELGDSAVYLCASSLGAPRTGELFFGEGSRLTVL.

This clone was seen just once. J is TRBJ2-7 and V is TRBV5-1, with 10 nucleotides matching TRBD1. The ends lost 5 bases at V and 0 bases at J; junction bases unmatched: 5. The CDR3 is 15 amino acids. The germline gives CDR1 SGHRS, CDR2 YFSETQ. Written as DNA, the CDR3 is TGCGCCAGCAGTGTCGGGACAGGGGCCTCCTACGAGCAGTACTTC. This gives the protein CASSVGTGASYEQYF.

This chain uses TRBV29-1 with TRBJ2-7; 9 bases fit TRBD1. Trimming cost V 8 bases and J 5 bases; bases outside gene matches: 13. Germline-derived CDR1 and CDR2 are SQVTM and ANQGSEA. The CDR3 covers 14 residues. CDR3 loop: CSFLTGTGRNEQYF. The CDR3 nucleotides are TGCAGCTTCTTAACCGGGACAGGGAGGAACGAGCAGTACTTC.

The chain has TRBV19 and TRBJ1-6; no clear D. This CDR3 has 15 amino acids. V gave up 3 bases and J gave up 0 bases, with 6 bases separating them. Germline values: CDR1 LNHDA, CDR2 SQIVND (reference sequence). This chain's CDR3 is CASSMLSSYNSPLHF. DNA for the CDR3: TGTGCCAGTAGTATGCTGAGCTCCTATAATTCACCCCTCCACTTT.

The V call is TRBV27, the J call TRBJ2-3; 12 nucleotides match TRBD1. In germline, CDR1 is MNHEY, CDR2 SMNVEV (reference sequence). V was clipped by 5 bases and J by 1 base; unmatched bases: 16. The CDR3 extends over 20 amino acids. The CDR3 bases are TGTGCCAGCAGTCCCTCTCCGGGACAGGGGGCAGGGTATGGCACAGATACGCAGTATTTT. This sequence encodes CASSPSPGQGAGYGTDTQYF.

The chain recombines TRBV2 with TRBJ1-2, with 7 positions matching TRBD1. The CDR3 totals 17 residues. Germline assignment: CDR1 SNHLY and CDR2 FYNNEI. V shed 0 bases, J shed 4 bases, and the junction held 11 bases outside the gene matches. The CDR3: CASSEALAGGGSYGYTF. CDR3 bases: TGTGCCAGCAGTGAAGCGCTGGCAGGGGGAGGCAGCTATGGCTACACCTTC.

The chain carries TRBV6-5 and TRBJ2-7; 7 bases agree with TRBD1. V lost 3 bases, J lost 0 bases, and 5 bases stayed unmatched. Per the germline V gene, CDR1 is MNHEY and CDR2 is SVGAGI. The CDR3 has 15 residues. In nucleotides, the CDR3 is TGTGCCAGCAGTTATAGACAGGGAGTCTCCTACGAGCAGTACTTC. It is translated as CASSYRQGVSYEQYF.

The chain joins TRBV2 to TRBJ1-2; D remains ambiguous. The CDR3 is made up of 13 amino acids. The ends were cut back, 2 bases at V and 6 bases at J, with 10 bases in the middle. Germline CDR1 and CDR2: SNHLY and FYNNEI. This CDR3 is CASSETADHGYTF. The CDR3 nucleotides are TGTGCCAGCAGTGAAACAGCGGATCATGGCTACACCTTC.

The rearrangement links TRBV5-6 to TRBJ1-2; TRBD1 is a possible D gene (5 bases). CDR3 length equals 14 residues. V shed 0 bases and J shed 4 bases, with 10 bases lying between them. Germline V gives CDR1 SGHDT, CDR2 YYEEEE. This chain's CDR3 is CASSLGQGSYGYTF. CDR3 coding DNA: TGTGCCAGCAGCTTGGGCCAGGGAAGCTATGGCTACACCTTC.

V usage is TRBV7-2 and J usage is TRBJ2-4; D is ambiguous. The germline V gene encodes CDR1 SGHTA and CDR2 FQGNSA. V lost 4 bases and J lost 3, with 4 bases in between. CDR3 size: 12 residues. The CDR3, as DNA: TGTGCCAGCAGCTCCGGCAAAAACATTCAGTACTTC. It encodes CASSSGKNIQYF.

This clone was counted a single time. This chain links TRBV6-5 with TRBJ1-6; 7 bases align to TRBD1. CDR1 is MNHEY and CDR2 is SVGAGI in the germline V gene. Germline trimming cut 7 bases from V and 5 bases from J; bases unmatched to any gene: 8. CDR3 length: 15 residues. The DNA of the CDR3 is TGTGCCAGCAAGTCCGGGACAGAAGATAATTCACCCCTCCACTTT. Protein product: CASKSGTEDNSPLHF.

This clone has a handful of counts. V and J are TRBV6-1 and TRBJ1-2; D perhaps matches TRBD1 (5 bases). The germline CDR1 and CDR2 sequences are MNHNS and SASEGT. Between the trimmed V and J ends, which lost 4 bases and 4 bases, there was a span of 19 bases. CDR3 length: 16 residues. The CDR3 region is CASSVHLGGGSYGYTF. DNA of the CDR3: TGTGCCAGCAGTGTCCATCTTGGGGGGGGGAGCTATGGCTACACCTTC.

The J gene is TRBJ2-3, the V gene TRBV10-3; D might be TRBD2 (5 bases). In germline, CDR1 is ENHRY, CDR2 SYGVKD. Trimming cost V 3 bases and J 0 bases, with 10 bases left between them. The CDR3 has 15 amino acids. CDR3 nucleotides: TGTGCCATCAGTGAACCGGGAATGAGCACAGATACGCAGTATTTT. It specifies CAISEPGMSTDTQYF.

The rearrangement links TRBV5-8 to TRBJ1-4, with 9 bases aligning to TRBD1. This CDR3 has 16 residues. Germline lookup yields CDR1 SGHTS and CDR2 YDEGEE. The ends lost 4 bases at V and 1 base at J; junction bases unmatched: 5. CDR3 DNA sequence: TGTGCCAGCAGCCTACAGGGGGCAGGAACTAATGAAAAACTGTTTTTT. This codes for CASSLQGAGTNEKLFF.

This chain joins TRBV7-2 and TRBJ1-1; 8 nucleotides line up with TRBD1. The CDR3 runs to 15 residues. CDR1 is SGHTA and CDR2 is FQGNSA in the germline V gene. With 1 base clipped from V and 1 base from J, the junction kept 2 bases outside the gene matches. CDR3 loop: CASSLGQGKNTEAFF. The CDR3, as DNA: TGTGCCAGCAGCTTAGGACAGGGGAAGAACACTGAAGCTTTCTTT.

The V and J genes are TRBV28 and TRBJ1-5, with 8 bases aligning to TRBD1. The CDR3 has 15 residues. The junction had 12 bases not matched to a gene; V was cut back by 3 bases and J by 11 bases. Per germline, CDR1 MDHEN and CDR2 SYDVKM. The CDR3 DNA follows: TGTGCCAGCAGTTTCTGGCAGGGGGCCGCATGGACCCAGCATTTT. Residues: CASSFWQGAAWTQHF. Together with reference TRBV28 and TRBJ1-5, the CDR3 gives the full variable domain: DVKVTQSSRYLVKRTGEKVFLECVQDMDHENMFWYRQDPGLGLRLIYFSYDVKMKEKGDIPEGYSVSREKKERFSLILESASTNQTSMYLCASSFWQGAAWTQHFGDGTRLSIL.

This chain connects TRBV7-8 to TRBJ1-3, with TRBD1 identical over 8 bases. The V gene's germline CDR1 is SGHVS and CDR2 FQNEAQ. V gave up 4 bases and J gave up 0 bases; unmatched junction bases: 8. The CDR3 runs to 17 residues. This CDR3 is CASSSRTGTTSGNTIYF. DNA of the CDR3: TGTGCCAGCAGCTCCAGGACAGGGACCACCTCTGGAAACACCATATATTTT.

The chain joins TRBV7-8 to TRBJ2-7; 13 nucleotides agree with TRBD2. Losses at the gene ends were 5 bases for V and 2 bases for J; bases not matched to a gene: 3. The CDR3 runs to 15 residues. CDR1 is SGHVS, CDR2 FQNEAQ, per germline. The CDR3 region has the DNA TGTGCCAGCAGCCCAGGACTAGCGGGAGCCTACGAGCAGTACTTC. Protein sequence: CASSPGLAGAYEQYF.

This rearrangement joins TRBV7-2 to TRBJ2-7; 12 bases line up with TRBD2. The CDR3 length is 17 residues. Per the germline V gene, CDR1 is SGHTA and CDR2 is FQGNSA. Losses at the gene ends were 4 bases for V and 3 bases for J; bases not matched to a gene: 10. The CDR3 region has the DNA TGTGCCAGCAGCTCCCGGACTAGCGGGAAAGCGAACTACGAGCAGTACTTC. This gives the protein CASSSRTSGKANYEQYF.

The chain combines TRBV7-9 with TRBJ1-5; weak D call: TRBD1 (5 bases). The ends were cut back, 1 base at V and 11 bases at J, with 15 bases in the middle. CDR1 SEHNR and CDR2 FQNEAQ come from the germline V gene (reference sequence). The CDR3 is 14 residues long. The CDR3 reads CASSLEPGLVAQHF. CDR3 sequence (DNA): TGTGCCAGCAGCTTAGAGCCAGGGCTAGTGGCCCAGCATTTT.

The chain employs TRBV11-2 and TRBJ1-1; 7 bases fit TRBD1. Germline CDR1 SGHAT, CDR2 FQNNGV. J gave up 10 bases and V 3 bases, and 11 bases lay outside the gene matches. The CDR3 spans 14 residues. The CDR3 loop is CASSFDRARGGAFF. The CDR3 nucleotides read TGTGCCAGCAGCTTCGACAGGGCTCGGGGAGGAGCTTTCTTT.

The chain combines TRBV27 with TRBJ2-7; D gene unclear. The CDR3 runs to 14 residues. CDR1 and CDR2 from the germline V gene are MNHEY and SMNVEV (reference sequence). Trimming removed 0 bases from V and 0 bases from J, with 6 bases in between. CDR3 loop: CASSLSSGSYEQYF. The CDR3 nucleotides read TGTGCCAGCAGTTTATCGTCGGGCTCCTACGAGCAGTACTTC.

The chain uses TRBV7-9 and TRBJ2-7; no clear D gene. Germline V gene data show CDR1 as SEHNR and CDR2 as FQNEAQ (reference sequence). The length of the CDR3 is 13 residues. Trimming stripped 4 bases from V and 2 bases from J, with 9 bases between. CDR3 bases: TGTGCCAGCAGCTCAAGCAGGACCTACGAGCAGTACTTC. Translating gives CASSSSRTYEQYF.

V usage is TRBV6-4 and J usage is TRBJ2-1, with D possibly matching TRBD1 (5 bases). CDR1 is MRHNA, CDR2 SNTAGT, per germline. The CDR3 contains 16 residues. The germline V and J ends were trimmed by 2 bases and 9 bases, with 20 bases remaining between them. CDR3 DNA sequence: TGTGCCAGCAGTGACCCTGGGTTAGGGGAAAATAGTGAGCAGTTCTTC. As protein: CASSDPGLGENSEQFF.

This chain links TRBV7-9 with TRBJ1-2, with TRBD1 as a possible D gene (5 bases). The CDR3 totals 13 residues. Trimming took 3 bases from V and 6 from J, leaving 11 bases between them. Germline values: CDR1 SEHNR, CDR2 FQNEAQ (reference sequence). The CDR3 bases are TGTGCCAGCAGCTTCGCCGCGACAGATGGCTACACCTTC. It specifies CASSFAATDGYTF.

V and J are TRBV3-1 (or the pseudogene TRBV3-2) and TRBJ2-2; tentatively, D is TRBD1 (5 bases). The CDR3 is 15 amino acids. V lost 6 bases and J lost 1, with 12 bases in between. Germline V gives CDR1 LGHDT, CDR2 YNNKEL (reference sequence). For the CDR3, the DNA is TGTGCCAGCAGTCGGACACCCCGGAACACCGGGGAGCTGTTTTTT. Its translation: CASSRTPRNTGELFF.

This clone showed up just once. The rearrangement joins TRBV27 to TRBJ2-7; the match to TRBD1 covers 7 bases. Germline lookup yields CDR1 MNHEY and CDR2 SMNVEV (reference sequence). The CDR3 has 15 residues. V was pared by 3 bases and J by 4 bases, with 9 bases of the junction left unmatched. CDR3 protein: CASSLATGSNYEQYF. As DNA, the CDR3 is TGTGCCAGCAGTTTGGCGACAGGGTCGAATTACGAGCAGTACTTC.